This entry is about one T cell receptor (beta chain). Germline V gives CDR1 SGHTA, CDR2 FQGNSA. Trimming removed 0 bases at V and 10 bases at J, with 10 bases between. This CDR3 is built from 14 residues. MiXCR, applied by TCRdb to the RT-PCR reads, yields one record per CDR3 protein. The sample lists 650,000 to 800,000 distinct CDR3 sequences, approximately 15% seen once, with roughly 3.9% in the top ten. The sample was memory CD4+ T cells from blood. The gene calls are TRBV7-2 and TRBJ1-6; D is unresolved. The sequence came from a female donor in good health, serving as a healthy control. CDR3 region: CASSLATGESPLHF. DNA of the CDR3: TGTGCCAGCAGCTTAGCGACGGGAGAGTCACCCCTCCACTTT.